This TCR beta chain was sequenced during a study of Ad26.COV2.S vaccination and SARS-CoV-2 variants. About the study: The study gave Ad26.COV2.S intramuscularly, once or twice 56 days apart.

Treatment noted: over 15 received Ad26.COV2.S at low or high dose, single or two shots; five or six received placebo; per-sample allocation not given. Sample collection was performed on day 63 after the first vaccine or placebo injection. This clone was recorded once. What it binds is unknown. Clones were read by immunoSEQ multiplex PCR, and TCRdb kept only the in-frame ones, dropping some. The sample holds a few hundred thousand clones, roughly 90% seen once. Germline CDR1 and CDR2: SGHDT and YYEEEE. The CDR3 is made up of 12 amino acids. V lost 1 base and J lost 14, with 15 bases in between. General study results and limits: It was found that vaccine and placebo recipients had similar non-spike TCR breadth. Among vaccine recipients, spike-specific TCR breadth exceeded that of placebo recipients.

The sample consisted of peripheral blood, taken in a trial of Ad26.COV2.S vaccine versus placebo. The rearrangement uses TRBV5-6 and TRBJ1-2; D unclear. The source is a person aged 18 to 59 who received the Ad26.COV2.S COVID-19 vaccine or a placebo. In nucleotides, the CDR3 is TGTGCCAGCAGCTTGAGGACGAGCTCGTGGACCTTC. It codes for CASSLRTSSWTF. Drawing the rest from reference TRBV5-6 and TRBJ1-2, the complete variable domain is DAGVTQSPTHLIKTRGQQVTLRCSPKSGHDTVSWYQQALGQGPQFIFQYYEEEERQRGNFPDRFSGHQFPNYSSELNVNALLLGDSALYLCASSLRTSSWTFGSGTRLTVV.